This T cell receptor (beta chain) was found in a study of molecular identifiers for immune sequencing clone quantification. Study-level information: Five aliquots were made in replicates from the RNA of around 20,000 or 100,000 naive CD8 cells, and four were sequenced. Study-wide results and caveats: Naive cells had under 1% of molecules in clones above 20 RNA copies, effectors over 99%. Single-cell amounts of spiked Jurkat TCR RNA were reportedly detectable among approximately 1 million naive cells.

CD8+CD4-CCR7+CD45RA+ sorting gave the naive CD8 T cells. This clonotype was recorded many times. Antigen specificity is unknown. Germline assignment: CDR1 MNHEY and CDR2 SVGAGI. The CDR3 spans 17 residues. Trimming took 0 bases from V and 3 from J; bases not matched to a gene: 7. TCRdb recomputed calls from the PCR reads with MiXCR, one row per CDR3 protein. Found here are hundreds of thousands of distinct CDR3 sequences, about a fifth of them singletons; the top ten hold over 0.7%. The origin of this receptor is a human donor in good health. Some libraries in this study had Jurkat cell RNA spiked in. Material for sequencing was naive CD8+ T cells from blood, with Jurkat cell RNA spiked in. Documented subset: FACS-sorted CD8+CD4-CCR7+CD45RA+ naive T cells. V and J are TRBV6-5 and TRBJ1-1; 10 nucleotides align to TRBD1. CDR3 nucleotide sequence: TGTGCCAGCAGTTACTCTGGGACAGGGGAGATTTACACTGAAGCTTTCTTT. This encodes CASSYSGTGEIYTEAFF.